These 11 T cell receptor beta chains came from one sample sequenced in a study of T cells in Graves' hyperthyroidism and ophthalmopathy. RNA transcripts gave rise to amplified TCR beta CDR3 regions. HTBI primers drove first-round RT-PCR of the TCR CDR3. TCRdb re-analysed the multiplex PCR reads in MiXCR, keeping a single row per CDR3 protein. Here the sample spans roughly 510,000 distinct CDR3 sequences, 20% to 25% being singletons. Material: blood. These receptors came from a man aged 18 to 35 with Graves' hyperthyroidism.

About this clonotype itself: A much larger clone lies a single base off, so this may be a read error. This chain connects TRBV4-2 to TRBJ2-7, with D possibly matching TRBD1 (5 bases). The V gene's germline CDR1 is LGHNA and CDR2 YNFKEQ. The CDR3 runs to 13 residues. The DNA of the CDR3 is TGTTCCAGCAGCCCAGCGACAGACTACGAGCAGTACTTC. Encoded protein: CSSSPATDYEQYF.

The V call is TRBV19, the J call TRBJ2-2, with 8 bases identical to TRBD2. CDR1 is LNHDA and CDR2 is SQIVND in the germline V gene (reference sequence). The V gene end was trimmed by 7 bases and the J gene end by 7 bases; junction bases not matched to a gene: 14. The CDR3 covers 16 residues. The CDR3 DNA is TGTGCCAGTAATACGCCGGGACTAGGGAACGGCGGGGAGCTGTTTTTT. Protein: CASNTPGLGNGGELFF.

V and J are TRBV12-3 or TRBV12-4 and TRBJ2-3; perhaps TRBD2 as D (5 bases). Trimming shortened V by 1 base and J by 4 bases, and 12 bases separated the two germline ends. CDR3 size: 15 residues. This CDR3 is CASSLGGSGADTQYF. The DNA for the CDR3 is TGTGCCAGCAGTTTAGGAGGGAGTGGCGCAGATACGCAGTATTTT.

This clonotype was seen repeatedly, ten times or more. This sequence joins TRBV14 and TRBJ1-1; 7 bases map to TRBD1. The germline gives CDR1 SGHDN, CDR2 FVKESK. The junction had 4 bases not matched to a gene; V was cut back by 1 base and J by 5 bases. The CDR3 loop spans 14 amino acids. CDR3 sequence reads: CASSQGQGMTEAFF. The CDR3 DNA sequence: TGTGCCAGCAGCCAAGGACAGGGTATGACTGAAGCTTTCTTT.

The sample holds many counts of this clonotype. This sequence joins TRBV4-1 and TRBJ2-5; 7 bases are shared with TRBD1. The CDR3 sequence is 17 residues long. V trimming: 0 bases; J trimming: 5 bases; junction bases outside the gene matches: 12. CDR1 MGHRA and CDR2 YSYEKL come from the germline V gene. The CDR3 is CASSQDGDRATRETQYF. As DNA, the CDR3 is TGCGCCAGCAGCCAAGATGGTGACAGGGCCACTAGGGAGACCCAGTACTTC.

As concerns this clonotype: It may be a read error: a sequence one base away is much more abundant. V gene TRBV5-3 combines with J gene TRBJ1-1, with D maybe TRBD1 (6 bases). TRBV5-3 is assigned to the ORF class and has an uncertain function. The CDR3 is 12 amino acids. The CDR3 DNA sequence: TGTGCCAGCAGCTTACAGGGAAGAGAAGCTGTCTTT. It codes for CASSLQGREAVF.

This clonotype was counted many times. V usage is TRBV7-9 and J usage is TRBJ1-1; D ambiguous. This CDR3 region has 14 residues. The germline gives CDR1 SEHNR, CDR2 FQNEAQ (reference sequence). With 3 bases removed from V and 4 bases from J, the gap between germline ends came to 12 bases. The CDR3: CASSFGRTGTEAFF. The CDR3 nucleotides read TGTGCCAGCAGCTTCGGCAGAACGGGCACTGAAGCTTTCTTT.

Many counts were recorded for this clonotype. This chain links TRBV20-1 with TRBJ2-5; D is possibly TRBD1 or TRBD2 (5 bases each). Germline V gene sequence: CDR1 DFQATT, CDR2 SNEGSKA (reference sequence). V shed 5 bases and J shed 5 bases, with 21 bases lying between them. This CDR3 has 15 residues. The chain's CDR3 is CSAGVPWGWGETQYF. The CDR3 coding sequence is TGCAGTGCTGGGGTCCCTTGGGGCTGGGGGGAGACCCAGTACTTC.

This rearrangement joins TRBV6-2 or TRBV6-3 to TRBJ2-7; tentatively, D is TRBD2 (6 bases). V lost 0 bases, J lost 6 bases, and 15 bases lay in between. Germline loops: CDR1 MNHEY, CDR2 SVGEGT. This CDR3 is built from 15 residues. The CDR3 region is CASSYSGTAESEQYF. The CDR3 DNA sequence: TGTGCCAGCAGTTACTCAGGGACTGCGGAGTCCGAGCAGTACTTC.

This sequence joins TRBV20-1 and TRBJ2-5, with D possibly matching TRBD2 (6 bases). Trimming stripped 0 bases from V and 2 bases from J, with 13 bases between. The germline gives CDR1 DFQATT, CDR2 SNEGSKA (reference sequence). The CDR3 spans 15 residues. CDR3 protein: CSARDLLSGQETQYF. DNA of the CDR3: TGCAGTGCTAGAGATCTGCTTAGCGGACAAGAGACCCAGTACTTC.

This chain joins TRBV15 and TRBJ2-7; D remains ambiguous. The CDR3 loop spans 14 amino acids. The V and J ends lost 0 bases and 5 bases respectively, with 11 bases between them. CDR1 and CDR2 from the germline V gene are LNHNV and YYDKDF (reference sequence). For the CDR3, the DNA is TGTGCCACCAGCAGAGACAGGCTTCGGGACGAGCAGTACTTC. Translation: CATSRDRLRDEQYF.